The clone carrying this T cell receptor (beta chain) has just one count. Its matching antigen is unknown. Germline CDR1 and CDR2: DFQATT and SNEGSKA (reference sequence). The CDR3 is 15 amino acids. V dropped 4 bases and J dropped 6; count of bases not matched to a gene: 12. This sample stems from a study of Graves' ophthalmopathy and Graves' hyperthyroidism. CAS ≥3, NOSPECS ≥4, moderate-to-severe activity and duration under 3 months marked donors with ophthalmopathy. Diagnostic conclusions were grounded in clinical symptoms, serum thyroxine, TRAb, thyroid ultrasound and orbital computed tomography. General study points: Forecasting of ophthalmopathy progression by the model achieved about 69% sensitivity and 72.22% specificity.

Researchers took RNA transcripts and amplified TCR beta CDR3 regions from them. HTBI primers were used in a first-round RT-PCR, which preceded a second-round multiplex PCR. In TCRdb, the multiplex PCR reads were re-called with MiXCR into one record per CDR3 protein. The data contain about 740,000 distinct CDR3 sequences, approximately 40% of them singletons. V and J are TRBV20-1 and TRBJ1-1; the match to TRBD1 covers 9 bases. The sample was peripheral blood. This TCR derives from an adult man with Graves' ophthalmopathy. DNA for the CDR3: TGCAGTGCTACCGAGGTGACAGGGGGAGTGGCTGAAGCTTTCTTT. Translation gives CSATEVTGGVAEAFF.